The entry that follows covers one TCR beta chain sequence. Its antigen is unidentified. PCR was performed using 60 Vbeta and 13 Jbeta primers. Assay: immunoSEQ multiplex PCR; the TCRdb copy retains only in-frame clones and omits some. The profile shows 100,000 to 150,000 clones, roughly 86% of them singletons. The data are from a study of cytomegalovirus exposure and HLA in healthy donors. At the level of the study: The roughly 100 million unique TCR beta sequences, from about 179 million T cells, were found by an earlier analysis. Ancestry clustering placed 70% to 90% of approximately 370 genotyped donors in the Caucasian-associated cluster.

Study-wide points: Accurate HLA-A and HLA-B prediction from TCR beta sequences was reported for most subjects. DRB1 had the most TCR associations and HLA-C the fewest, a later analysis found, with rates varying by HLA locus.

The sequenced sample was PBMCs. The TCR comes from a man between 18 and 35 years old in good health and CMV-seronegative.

CDR3 nucleotide sequence: TGCGCCAGCAGCTTGGAACAGGGGACTCACGAGCAGTACTTC. Encoded protein: CASSLEQGTHEQYF. The chain links TRBV5-1 to TRBJ2-7, with TRBD1 as a possible D gene (7 bases). The CDR3 totals 14 residues. Trimming took off 0 bases at V and 5 bases at J, with 12 bases between the two ends. Germline CDR1 is SGHRS and CDR2 is YFSETQ.